The entry below gives a single T cell receptor beta chain sequence along with its context. This specimen comes from a study of blood T cell repertoires in COVID-19. Study at large: Donors in the United States, Italy and Spain gave samples during acute or convalescent COVID-19. Sample material is recorded as cDNA or gDNA derived from T cells, B-cell-depleted T cells, or PBMCs.

Germline CDR1 and CDR2: LNHDA and SQIVND (reference sequence). The CDR3 consists of 15 residues. J was trimmed by 5 bases and V by 5 bases; bases with no gene match: 8. Method: immunoSEQ multiplex PCR; TCRdb's copy keeps in-frame clones and lacks some. The data show 300,000 to 350,000 clones, with roughly 88% seen just once and about 4.7% held by the top ten. The chain employs TRBV19 and TRBJ2-7; 11 nucleotides agree with TRBD1. The TCR was taken from a man aged 25-45 years who had recovered from COVID-19. The sample consisted of PBMCs or T cells enriched from blood (not recorded which). CDR3 sequence reads: CASSLGQGASHEQYF. Written as DNA, the CDR3 is TGTGCCAGTAGTCTTGGACAGGGGGCATCCCACGAGCAGTACTTC. Using reference TRBV19 and TRBJ2-7 for the parts outside the CDR3, the full variable domain is DGGITQSPKYLFRKEGQNVTLSCEQNLNHDAMYWYRQDPGQGLRLIYYSQIVNDFQKGDIAEGYSVSREKKESFPLTVTSAQKNPTAFYLCASSLGQGASHEQYFGPGTRLTVT.